The clone carrying this TCR beta chain was detected only a few times. Its specificity is not known. These data are taken from a study of T cell repertoires in cytomegalovirus infection. TCRdb processed the reads anew with MiXCR; each CDR3 protein has one entry. Of 300,000 or so distinct CDR3 sequences in the sample, around 10% were seen once. The study's findings and limits: In two of eight donors, the top clonotype was HLA-C-restricted CMV-specific.

This CDR3 contains 13 residues. V was shortened by 3 bases and J by 5 bases, with 8 bases between the two germline ends. Germline V gene data show CDR1 as LNHDA and CDR2 as SQIVND (reference sequence). The genes are TRBV19 and TRBJ2-1; D not certain. This receptor was taken from a human donor in good health (CMV status not recorded). Some clones in this sample may be carry-over from other donors' samples. Sample: PBMCs. CDR3 nucleotides: TGTGCCAGTAGTATGCTAGTCGACAATGAGCAGTTCTTC. It translates to CASSMLVDNEQFF. The full variable domain, with the rest looked up from reference TRBV19 and TRBJ2-1, is DGGITQSPKYLFRKEGQNVTLSCEQNLNHDAMYWYRQDPGQGLRLIYYSQIVNDFQKGDIAEGYSVSREKKESFPLTVTSAQKNPTAFYLCASSMLVDNEQFFGPGTRLTVL.